This TCR beta chain was obtained from a study of T cell responses to AZD1222 COVID-19 vaccine. Generated by immunoSEQ multiplex PCR, the TCRdb table keeps only in-frame clones and is missing some. The table lists just under 95,000 clones, 70% to 90% of them singletons, with roughly 10% in the top ten. Study-wide results and limits: After two AZD1222 doses, spike-specific TCR breadth and depth rose versus day 0.

With regard to this clone: Its antigen is not identified.

This CDR3 has 16 residues. The germline V gene encodes CDR1 MNHEY and CDR2 SMNVEV (reference sequence). After removal of 4 bases from V and 2 bases from J, the junction contained 9 bases not matched to a gene. J is TRBJ2-5 and V is TRBV27; 8 bases match TRBD2. The source of this sequence is an adult in good health. The source was peripheral blood, collected on day 0 of AZD1222 vaccination. The CDR3 spells CASSSGLAPRQETQYF. CDR3 in DNA: TGTGCCAGCAGTTCCGGACTAGCCCCCAGACAAGAGACCCAGTACTTC.